The present entry profiles one TCR beta chain with its context. Its cognate antigen has yet to be identified. Base qualities are not at hand, and no much larger clone is one base apart. The data belong to a study of tumor-infiltrating lymphocytes in oesophageal squamous cell carcinoma (dated by TCRdb to the mid-2010s). From the cysteine through the phenylalanine, the CDR3 covers 18 amino acids. The retained sequence is limited to the CDR3, 54 bases, with the frame set at the first base. CDR1 and CDR2 (LNHDA, SQIVND) derive from the germline V gene (reference sequence). The method behind the library was PCR. The sequencing machine was an Illumina HiSeq 2000. Using fastp trimming at Q25 and MiXCR clonotype assembly, TCRdb reanalyzed the public sequencing data and kept in-frame beta chains. Entries are consolidated by CDR3 protein sequence, retaining the most common genes and DNA. Across this sample there are 10,000 to 15,000 distinct CDR3 sequences, with about 57% seen only once. About a third of the sample is taken by the ten largest.

The sequence links TRBV19 to TRBJ2-6; a weak D assignment points to TRBD1 (6 bases agree). The J call is uncertain, as TRBJ2-1 better fits the DNA end. Material: esophageal tumor tissue. This TCR was recovered from a female donor with esophageal squamous cell carcinoma. The DNA is as follows: TGTGCCAGTAGTATAGGTCCAGAAGGGAGACAGGTGGGCAACGAGCAGTTCTTC. Its amino acids are CASSIGPEGRQVGNEQFF.